The next 8 T cell receptor beta chains were all read from a single sample in a study of CDR3 diversity in severe acne. TCRdb itself ran the PCR reads through MiXCR, one entry per CDR3 protein. The sample has roughly 100,000 distinct CDR3 sequences, roughly 51% seen once. Sequencing was carried out using blood. Receptors were obtained from a male donor with acne.

The V gene is TRBV7-6, the J gene TRBJ2-7; possibly TRBD1 for D (6 bases). The CDR3 has 15 residues. Trimming pared 0 bases from V and 3 bases from J, leaving 12 bases between. CDR1 SGHVS and CDR2 FNYEAQ come from the germline V gene. The CDR3: CASSLAAGAIYEQYF. CDR3 DNA sequence: TGTGCCAGCAGCTTAGCGGCAGGGGCGATCTACGAGCAGTACTTC.

At least ten counts were recorded for this clonotype. V is TRBV28 and J is TRBJ2-7, with 9 bases fitting TRBD2. The CDR3 totals 15 residues. V gave up 8 bases and J gave up 2 bases; unmatched junction bases: 10. Germline CDR1 MDHEN, CDR2 SYDVKM. CDR3 residues: CASRRSSGTTYEQYF. CDR3 bases: TGTGCCAGCCGCCGATCTAGCGGGACGACCTACGAGCAGTACTTC.

The chain is built from TRBV7-2 and TRBJ2-3; the match to TRBD2 covers 13 bases. The CDR3 extends over 16 amino acids. Germline V gene lookup returns CDR1 SGHTA and CDR2 FQGNSA. Trimming removed 5 bases from V and 5 bases from J; junction bases left unmatched: 7. CDR3 protein: CASSRITSGRGDTQYF. Written as DNA, the CDR3 is TGTGCCAGCAGCCGTATCACTAGCGGGAGGGGAGATACGCAGTATTTT.

This clonotype came up a few times. In DNA, the CDR3 is TGTGCCAGCAGTTACTCGGGGTCTCTCCCCTCCTACGAGCAGTACTTC. Protein sequence: CASSYSGSLPSYEQYF. The chain links TRBV6-5 to TRBJ2-7; D gene uncertain. V was clipped by 0 bases and J by 0 bases, with 12 bases between them. Germline lookup yields CDR1 MNHEY and CDR2 SVGAGI. This CDR3 contains 16 residues.

Of note for this clonotype: The CDR3 carries no conserved terminal phenylalanine or tryptophan, so it likely arises from a read error. This sequence joins TRBV12-3 or TRBV12-4 and TRBJ1-1, with 8 bases aligning to TRBD1. This CDR3 has 16 residues. V trimming: 6 bases; J trimming: 3 bases; junction bases outside the gene matches: 12. The CDR3, as DNA: TGTGCCAGCAGACCGACGGGACAGGTCGGAGACACTGAAGCTTTCCTT. Amino acids: CASRPTGQVGDTEAFL.

About this clonotype: This may be a read error: a much more frequent sequence differs by one nucleotide. This chain connects TRBV29-1 to TRBJ2-2; D is ambiguous. The CDR3 is 11 residues long. Germline CDR1 reads SQVTM; CDR2 reads ANQGSEA. Trimming cost V 0 bases and J 11 bases, with 7 bases left between them. The CDR3 bases are TGCAGCGTTGAAGATCTTGGAGAGCTGTTTTTT. As protein: CSVEDLGELFF.

The chain is built from TRBV28 and TRBJ2-5, with D possibly being TRBD1 (5 bases). Germline V gene lookup returns CDR1 MDHEN and CDR2 SYDVKM. Between the trimmed V and J ends, which lost 7 bases and 4 bases, there was a span of 13 bases. The CDR3 length is 13 residues. The CDR3 nucleotides read TGTGCCAGCAACGACAGAAACCGAGAGACCCAGTACTTC. This sequence encodes CASNDRNRETQYF.

As DNA, the CDR3 is TGCAGTGCGCCTAAACCGGGACAGGGGAACACTGAAGCTTTCTTT. Amino acids: CSAPKPGQGNTEAFF. The rearrangement joins TRBV20-1 to TRBJ1-1, with TRBD1 matching over 9 bases. The CDR3 length is 15 residues. The ends lost 6 bases at V and 1 base at J; junction bases unmatched: 9. CDR1 DFQATT and CDR2 SNEGSKA come from the germline V gene (reference sequence).